A selection of T cell receptor beta chains follows, all from one sample in a study of early T cells in non-severe SARS-CoV-2 infection. TCRdb analysed the 5' RACE reads with MiXCR anew, one entry per CDR3 protein. The repertoire holds about 100,000 distinct CDR3 sequences, with roughly 11% as singletons. Sequenced input: whole blood. The origin of the receptors is an adult who was a healthcare worker with PCR-confirmed SARS-CoV-2 infection or an uninfected control (not recorded which). CDR3s include the opening cysteine and the closing phenylalanine or tryptophan. The order of the fields is V gene, J gene, clone size, D gene, CDR3 protein, CDR3 DNA. A D gene is named only where the DNA matches it firmly. Not every row has a clone size; where given, it reads once, few, many or a size class.

TRBV7-2	TRBJ2-7	many	NA	CASTGRNSYEQYF	TGTGCCAGCACGGGACGAAACTCCTACGAGCAGTACTTC
TRBV28	TRBJ2-2	many	NA	CASSFQPTGELFF	TGTGCCAGCAGTTTCCAGCCCACCGGGGAGCTGTTTTTT
TRBV27	TRBJ2-1	NA	TRBD1	CASNTYRGHLFF	TGTGCCAGCAACACATACAGGGGGCACCTGTTCTTC
TRBV7-9	TRBJ2-3	many	TRBD2	CATWGTSGKSTDTQYF	TGTGCCACCTGGGGGACTAGCGGGAAAAGCACAGATACGCAGTATTTT
TRBV6-2/TRBV6-3	TRBJ1-6	NA	NA	CASSLWTARDSPLHF	TGTGCCAGCAGTCTATGGACGGCCAGGGATTCACCCCTCCACTTT
TRBV12-3/TRBV12-4	TRBJ1-5	NA	NA	CVSSLSRQPQHF	TGTGTCAGCAGTTTAAGTCGTCAGCCCCAGCATTTT
TRBV19	TRBJ1-1	many	TRBD1	CASTRDRAAEAFF	TGTGCCAGTACCAGGGACAGGGCTGCTGAAGCTTTCTTT
TRBV30	TRBJ2-1	few	NA	CAWNRGAQNEQFF	TGTGCCTGGAATCGGGGGGCGCAGAATGAGCAGTTCTTC
TRBV12-3/TRBV12-4	TRBJ1-2	many	NA	CASSSGRIYGYTF	TGTGCCAGCAGTAGTGGCCGGATCTATGGCTACACCTTC
TRBV7-2	TRBJ1-2	few	NA	CASSSGGAMHGYTF	TGTGCCAGCAGCTCCGGGGGCGCGATGCATGGCTACACCTTC